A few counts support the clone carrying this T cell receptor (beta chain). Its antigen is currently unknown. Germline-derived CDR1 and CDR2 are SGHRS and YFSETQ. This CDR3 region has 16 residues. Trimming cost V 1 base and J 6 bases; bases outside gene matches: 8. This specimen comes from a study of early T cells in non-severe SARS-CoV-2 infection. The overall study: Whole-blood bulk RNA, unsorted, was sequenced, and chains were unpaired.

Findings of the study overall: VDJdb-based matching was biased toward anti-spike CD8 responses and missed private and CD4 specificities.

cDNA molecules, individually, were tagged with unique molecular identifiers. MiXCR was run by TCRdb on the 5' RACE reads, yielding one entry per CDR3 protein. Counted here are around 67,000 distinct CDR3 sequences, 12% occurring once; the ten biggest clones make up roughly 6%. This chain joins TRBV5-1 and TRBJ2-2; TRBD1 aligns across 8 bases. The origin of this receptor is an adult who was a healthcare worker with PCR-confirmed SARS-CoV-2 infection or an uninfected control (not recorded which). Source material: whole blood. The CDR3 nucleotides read TGCGCCAGCAGCTTGTTACAAGGACAGGGTGCCGGGGAGCTGTTTTTT. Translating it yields CASSLLQGQGAGELFF.